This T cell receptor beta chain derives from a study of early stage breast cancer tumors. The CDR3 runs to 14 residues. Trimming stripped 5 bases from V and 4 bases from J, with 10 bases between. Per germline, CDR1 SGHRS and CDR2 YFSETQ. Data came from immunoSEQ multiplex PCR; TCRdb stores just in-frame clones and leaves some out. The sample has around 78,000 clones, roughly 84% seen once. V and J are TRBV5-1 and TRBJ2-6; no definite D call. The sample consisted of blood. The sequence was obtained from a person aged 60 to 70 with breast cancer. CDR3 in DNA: TGCGCCAGCAGGGCCGATCCCGGGGCCAACGTCCTGACTTTC. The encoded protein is CASRADPGANVLTF.